These 19 T cell receptor beta chains were all obtained from the same sample, sequenced in a study of tumor-infiltrating lymphocytes in primary liver carcinoma. The researchers produced TCR beta cDNA from roughly 550 ng total RNA with a constant-region primer. What produced the TCR beta libraries was three nested multiplex PCR rounds using slightly modified ARM-PCR. Use of TRBV1-TRBV30 forward primers with a C-beta reverse primer characterized the first two PCR rounds, which lasted roughly 11 cycles each. TCRdb processed the multiplex PCR reads anew with MiXCR; each CDR3 protein has one entry. Of about 190,000 distinct CDR3 sequences in the sample, about 82% were seen once. From unsorted bulk tissue weighing 20-30 mg, DNA and RNA were co-extracted. Source material: tumor tissue from primary liver carcinoma. The receptor set was obtained from a man aged 35-49 years with primary liver carcinoma and hepatitis B virus infection.

Note on this clonotype: Compared with germline, one end of the junction differs, possibly owing to a read error. The rearrangement uses TRBV4-3 and TRBJ2-1; 9 bases align to TRBD2. The CDR3 is made up of 17 amino acids. Germline CDR1 and CDR2: LGHNA and YSLEER. This CDR3 is CASSHLGTSGRYNERFF. The DNA for the CDR3 is TGCGCCAGCAGCCATCTCGGTACTAGCGGGCGCTACAATGAGCGGTTCTTC.

A remark on this clonotype: Its ends do not fully match the called genes, so a read error is possible. The chain has TRBV10-3 and TRBJ2-1; D is ambiguous. Germline V gene lookup returns CDR1 ENHRY and CDR2 SYGVKD. The CDR3 length is 15 residues. CDR3 coding DNA: TGTGCCATCAGATGTGACTTGAGCTCCTACATTGAGCAGTTCTTC. It encodes CAIRCDLSSYIEQFF.

The genes are TRBV20-1 and TRBJ2-1; TRBD2 agrees at 9 bases. Germline V gene data show CDR1 as DFQATT and CDR2 as SNEGSKA (reference sequence). After removal of 7 bases from V and 10 bases from J, the junction contained 11 bases not matched to a gene. The CDR3 is 13 amino acids. In DNA, the CDR3 is TGCAGTGGTCCAGCCCCTAGCGGGGTAGAGCAGTTCTTC. Protein sequence: CSGPAPSGVEQFF.

This clonotype was detected once. The rearrangement uses TRBV10-2 and TRBJ2-3, with TRBD2 as a possible D gene (5 bases). Germline CDR1 WSHSY, CDR2 SAAADI. Trimming pared 2 bases from V and 3 bases from J, leaving 15 bases between. This CDR3 is 16 amino acids long. The CDR3 is CASSEGLGVVTDTQYF. CDR3 DNA: TGCGCCAGCAGTGAGGGATTGGGAGTTGTTACAGATACGCAGTATTTT.

This clonotype was observed once. Compared with germline, one end of the junction differs, possibly owing to a read error. V usage is TRBV5-1 and J usage is TRBJ2-1; 8 bases line up with TRBD2. This CDR3 region has 16 residues. CDR1 is SGHRS and CDR2 is YFSETQ in the germline V gene. CDR3 DNA sequence: TGCGCCAGCAGCAACTTAGCGGGGCCCGATGGGGATGAGCGGTTCTTC. Residues: CASSNLAGPDGDERFF.

V is TRBV29-1 and J is TRBJ2-7; D might be TRBD1 or TRBD2, each matching 5 bases. From germline, CDR1 is SQVTM and CDR2 ANQGSEA. CDR3 length equals 14 residues. V was trimmed by 6 bases and J by 4 bases, leaving 19 bases between them. The CDR3 DNA sequence: TGCAGCGTAAATGTGGGGGTTCGATCATACGAGCAGTACTTC. It yields the protein CSVNVGVRSYEQYF.

With respect to this clonotype: Relative to the germline gene, one junction end is altered; a read error may explain this. The gene calls are TRBV6-6 and TRBJ1-5; D is unclear. The CDR3 contains 14 residues. The germline V gene has CDR1 MNHNY and CDR2 SVGAGI (reference sequence). The CDR3 spells CASNLGSGNHPQHF. Here the CDR3 DNA reads TGTGCCAGCAATTTGGGCAGCGGCAATCACCCCCAGCATTTT.

Note on this clonotype: At one end, the junction sequence differs from germline, possibly due to a read error. The chain combines TRBV11-3 with TRBJ2-3; the D gene is possibly TRBD2 (6 bases). This CDR3 has 16 residues. The germline V gene has CDR1 SGHNT and CDR2 YENEEA. The CDR3 nucleotides read TGTGCCAGCAGCGGCAGCCCGGAGGGAAGGGTGGATATGCAGTATTTT. Translation gives CASSGSPEGRVDMQYF.

A word on this clonotype: A junction boundary mismatches the germline segment, possibly from a read error. V usage is TRBV12-3 or TRBV12-4 and J usage is TRBJ2-1; D remains unclear. The CDR3 is made up of 15 amino acids. CDR3 residues: CVSSLALSSYKEQFF. For the CDR3, the DNA is TGTGTCAGCAGTTTAGCTCTCAGCTCCTACAAAGAGCAGTTCTTC.

In regard to this clonotype: No conserved phenylalanine or tryptophan is present at the end of the CDR3, so a read error is the likely explanation. The chain uses TRBV4-2 and TRBJ2-3, with D perhaps TRBD2 (6 bases). The CDR3 loop spans 13 amino acids. Germline loops: CDR1 LGHNA, CDR2 YNFKEQ. CDR3 sequence (DNA): TGTCCCAGCGGTCGGGAGTCCACAGATACGCAGTATTTA. The encoded protein is CPSGRESTDTQYL.

In the case of this clonotype: Since a much larger clone is just one base distant, this may be a read error. The chain combines TRBV6-6 with TRBJ2-2; TRBD2 aligns across 14 bases. This CDR3 contains 20 residues. Germline values: CDR1 MNHNY, CDR2 SVGAGI (reference sequence). The CDR3 DNA reads TGTGCCAGCATTTACATGGGAACGGGACTAGCGGGAGCTAAGTCCAGGGAGCTGTTTTTT. Amino acids: CASIYMGTGLAGAKSRELFF.

For this clonotype: One end of the junction fails to match germline, which may point to a read error. The rearrangement links TRBV12-3 or TRBV12-4 to TRBJ2-5, with 10 bases aligning to TRBD2. The CDR3 is 16 residues long. The CDR3 DNA is TGTGCCAGCAGACGAGGGACTAGCGAAATCCAAGAGACCCAGAACTTC. Its protein is CASRRGTSEIQETQNF.

This sequence joins TRBV5-4 and TRBJ2-6; no definite D call. The CDR3 loop spans 17 amino acids. CDR1 and CDR2 (germline): SGHNT, YYREEE (reference sequence). Trimming shortened V by 4 bases and J by 0 bases, and 14 bases separated the two germline ends. Here the CDR3 reads CASSPPSFFSGANVLTF. The CDR3 nucleotides are TGTGCCAGCAGCCCCCCGTCTTTCTTCTCTGGGGCCAACGTCCTGACTTTC.

Comment on this clonotype: The missing conserved phenylalanine or tryptophan at the end of this CDR3 makes a read error likely. No DNA is shown, since the ends of the CDR3 on it are uncertain; the CDR3 is the one TCRdb lists. This chain uses TRBV5-4 with TRBJ2-7; TRBD2 is the table's D call, not checked against the DNA. Germline-derived CDR1 and CDR2 are SGHNT and YYREEE (reference sequence). With termini counted, the CDR3 has 15 amino acids. The CDR3 loop is CASSLRTSGRYEQCL.

Concerning this clonotype: One end of the junction does not line up with germline, which may come from a read error. The V call is TRBV4-2, the J call TRBJ2-7; D remains ambiguous. This CDR3 contains 15 residues. The germline gives CDR1 LGHNA, CDR2 YNFKEQ. This CDR3 is CTSSPGPGGLDQQYF. The CDR3 DNA sequence: TGTACCAGCAGCCCAGGCCCAGGTGGTCTTGACCAGCAGTACTTC.

This clonotype was seen a few times. This may arise from a read error, as a much more abundant clone is one base away. The chain carries TRBV10-3 and TRBJ2-1; D is unclear. CDR3 length: 14 amino acids. Germline CDR1 and CDR2: ENHRY and SYGVKD. The CDR3 DNA reads as TGTGCCATCACCTCGGACCCCTCCTACTATGAGCAGTTCTTC. Translated: CAITSDPSYYEQFF.

Of note for this clonotype: Just one base apart from a much larger clone, this may be a read error. The J gene is TRBJ1-5, the V gene TRBV28, with D possibly TRBD1 on 5 matching bases. V lost 6 bases, J lost 0 bases, and 12 bases lay in between. CDR1 and CDR2 (germline): MDHEN, SYDVKM. The CDR3 consists of 15 residues. The CDR3 here is CASRLDTYSNQPQHF. CDR3 DNA: TGTGCCAGCAGGCTGGACACGTATAGCAATCAGCCCCAGCATTTT.

To note about this clonotype: Lacking the conserved final phenylalanine or tryptophan, this CDR3 likely reflects a read error. The J gene is TRBJ1-1, the V gene TRBV29-1; D is possibly TRBD1 (6 bases). This CDR3 region has 14 residues. Germline CDR1 is SQVTM and CDR2 is ANQGSEA. The V gene lost 8 bases and the J gene lost 3 bases, with 19 bases spanning the gap. The CDR3 here is CSILRTDSYTEAFS. In DNA, the CDR3 is TGCAGCATTCTTCGGACAGACAGCTACACTGAAGCTTTCTCT.

This clonotype was detected many times. The J gene is TRBJ1-1, the V gene TRBV7-9, with D uncertain. Per germline, CDR1 SEHNR and CDR2 FQNEAQ (reference sequence). The CDR3 is made up of 13 amino acids. Trimming shortened V by 3 bases and J by 1 base, and 6 bases separated the two germline ends. CDR3: CASSFTGNTEAFF. The CDR3 nucleotides are TGTGCCAGCAGCTTTACGGGGAACACTGAAGCTTTCTTT.